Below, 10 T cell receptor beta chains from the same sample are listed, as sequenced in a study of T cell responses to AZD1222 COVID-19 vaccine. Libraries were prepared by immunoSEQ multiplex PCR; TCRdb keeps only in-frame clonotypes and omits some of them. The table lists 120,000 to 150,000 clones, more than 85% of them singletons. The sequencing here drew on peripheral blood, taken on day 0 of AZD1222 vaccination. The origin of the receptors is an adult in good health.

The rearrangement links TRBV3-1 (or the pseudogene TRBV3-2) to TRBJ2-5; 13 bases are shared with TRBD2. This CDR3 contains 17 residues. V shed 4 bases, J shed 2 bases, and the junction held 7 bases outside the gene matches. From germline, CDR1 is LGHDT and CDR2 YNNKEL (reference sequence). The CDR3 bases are TGTGCCAGCAGCCCCTATGGGACTAGCGGGGATCAAGAGACCCAGTACTTC. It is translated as CASSPYGTSGDQETQYF.

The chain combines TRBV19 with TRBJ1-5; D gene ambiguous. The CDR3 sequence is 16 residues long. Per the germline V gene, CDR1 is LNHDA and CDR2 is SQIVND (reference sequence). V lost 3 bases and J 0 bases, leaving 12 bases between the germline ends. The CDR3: CASSMAGGYSNQPQHF. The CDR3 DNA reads TGTGCCAGTAGTATGGCGGGCGGGTATAGCAATCAGCCCCAGCATTTT.

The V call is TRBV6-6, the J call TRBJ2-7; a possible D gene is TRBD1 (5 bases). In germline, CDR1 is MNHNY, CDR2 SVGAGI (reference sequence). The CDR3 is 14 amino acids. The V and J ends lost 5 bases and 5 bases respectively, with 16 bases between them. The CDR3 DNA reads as TGTGCCAGCAGTGTGAAGAGAGCCAGGGACGAGCAGTACTTC. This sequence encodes CASSVKRARDEQYF.

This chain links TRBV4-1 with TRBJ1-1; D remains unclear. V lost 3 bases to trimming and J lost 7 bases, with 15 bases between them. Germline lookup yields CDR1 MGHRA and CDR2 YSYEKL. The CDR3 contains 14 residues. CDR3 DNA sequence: TGCGCCAGCAGCCACCCGGCCTACGGTCTTGAAGCTTTCTTT. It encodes CASSHPAYGLEAFF.

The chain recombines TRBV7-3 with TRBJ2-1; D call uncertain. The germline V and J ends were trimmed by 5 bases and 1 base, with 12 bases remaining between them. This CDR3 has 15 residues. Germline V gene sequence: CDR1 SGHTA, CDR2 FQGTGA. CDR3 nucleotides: TGTGCCAGCAGCACATATGAAGGTTCCTACAATGAGCAGTTCTTC. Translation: CASSTYEGSYNEQFF. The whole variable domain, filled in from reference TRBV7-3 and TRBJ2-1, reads GAGVSQTPSNKVTEKGKYVELRCDPISGHTALYWYRQSLGQGPEFLIYFQGTGAADDSGLPNDRFFAVRPEGSVSTLKIQRTERGDSAVYLCASSTYEGSYNEQFFGPGTRLTVL.

CDR3: CASSSSRSHYGYTF. CDR3 coding DNA: TGTGCCAGCAGCTCCTCCCGGTCCCACTATGGCTACACCTTC. The chain joins TRBV11-2 to TRBJ1-2; D gene uncertain. Per the germline V gene, CDR1 is SGHAT and CDR2 is FQNNGV. The V gene lost 4 bases and the J gene lost 3 bases, with 12 bases spanning the gap. This CDR3 has 14 amino acids. The variable domain in full, with the rest retrieved from reference TRBV11-2 and TRBJ1-2, is EAGVAQSPRYKIIEKRQSVAFWCNPISGHATLYWYQQILGQGPKLLIQFQNNGVVDDSQLPKDRFSAERLKGVDSTLKIQPAKLEDSAVYLCASSSSRSHYGYTFGSGTRLTVV.

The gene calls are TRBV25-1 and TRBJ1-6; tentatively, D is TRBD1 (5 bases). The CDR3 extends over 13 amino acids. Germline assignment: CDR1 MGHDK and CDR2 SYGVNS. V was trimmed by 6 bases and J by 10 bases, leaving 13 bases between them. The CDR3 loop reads CASRSLGESPLHF. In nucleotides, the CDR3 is TGTGCCAGCAGGTCATTGGGGGAATCACCCCTCCACTTT.

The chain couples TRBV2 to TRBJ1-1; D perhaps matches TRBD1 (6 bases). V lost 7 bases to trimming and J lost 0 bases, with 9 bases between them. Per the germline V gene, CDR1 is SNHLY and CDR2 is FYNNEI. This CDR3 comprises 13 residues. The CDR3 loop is CASKQGMNTEAFF. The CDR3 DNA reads TGTGCCAGCAAGCAGGGGATGAACACTGAAGCTTTCTTT.

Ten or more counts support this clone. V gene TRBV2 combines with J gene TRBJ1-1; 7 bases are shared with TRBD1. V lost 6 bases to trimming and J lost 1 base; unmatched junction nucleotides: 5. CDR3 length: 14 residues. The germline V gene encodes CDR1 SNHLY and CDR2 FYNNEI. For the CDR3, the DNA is TGTGCCAGCAGGGCGGGACAGCAGAACACTGAAGCTTTCTTT. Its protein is CASRAGQQNTEAFF.

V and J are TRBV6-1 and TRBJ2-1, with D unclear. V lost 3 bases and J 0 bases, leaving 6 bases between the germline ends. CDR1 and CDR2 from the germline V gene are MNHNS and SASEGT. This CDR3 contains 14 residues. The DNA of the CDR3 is TGTGCCAGCAGTGACAGGCTCTCCTACAATGAGCAGTTCTTC. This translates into CASSDRLSYNEQFF.